This TCR beta chain was observed in a study of T cell responses to AZD1222 COVID-19 vaccine. Study observations and caveats: Donors were mostly white British, more females; clonal diversity possibly underestimated. Seropositive status at baseline applied to only six AZD1222 recipients.

Assay used: immunoSEQ multiplex PCR; TCRdb lists only in-frame clones, some missing. This table holds around 96,000 clones, 70% to 90% found once. The CDR3 extends over 12 amino acids. The germline gives CDR1 GTSNPN, CDR2 SVGIG (reference sequence). Regarding this clone: Its antigen is still unknown. The junction and the germline gene differ at one end; a read error may be behind it.

The chain joins TRBV30 to TRBJ1-1; the D is unclear. The specimen comprised peripheral blood, sampled on day 0 of AZD1222 vaccination. The receptor was isolated from an adult in good health. Written as DNA, the CDR3 is TGTGCCTGGAAACGGGAGGCGACTGGAGCTTTCTTT. This codes for CAWKREATGAFF. Full variable domain (rest looked up from reference TRBV30 and TRBJ1-1): SQTIHQWPATLVQPVGSPLSLECTVEGTSNPNLYWYRQAAGRGLQLLFYSVGIGQISSEVPQNLSASRPQDRQFILSSKKLLLSDSGFYLCAWKREATGAFFGQGTRLTVV.